These T cell receptor beta chains were read from a single sample in a study of blood T cells in healthy people across ages. TCRdb analysed the 5' RACE reads with MiXCR anew, one entry per CDR3 protein. The sample consists of 1.5 million to 2 million distinct CDR3 sequences, roughly 28% of them appearing once. Sequencing was carried out using blood. The receptors derive from a woman in her 30s in good health. The CDR3 runs from the conserved cysteine through the conserved F or W. The D gene is left open where the match is weak. Only part of the rows carry a size: once, few, many, or a class if the clone is expanded.

clone_size	v_call	d_call	j_call	cdr3_aa	cdr3_nt
-	TRBV6-6	-	TRBJ2-1	CASSYSHLGDEQFF	TGTGCCAGCAGTTACTCGCACCTTGGGGATGAGCAGTTCTTC
few	TRBV7-2	-	TRBJ2-3	CASSRERSTDTQYF	TGTGCCAGCAGCCGAGAGCGGAGCACAGATACGCAGTATTTT
-	TRBV2	-	TRBJ2-3	CASSRRDTTDTQYF	TGTGCCAGCAGTCGACGGGACACCACAGATACGCAGTATTTT
-	TRBV5-4	-	TRBJ1-1	CASSLRPVNTEAFF	TGTGCCAGCAGCTTACGACCCGTGAACACTGAAGCTTTCTTT
-	TRBV11-2	TRBD2	TRBJ2-1	CASSFRGTRSNEQFF	TGTGCCAGCAGCTTCCGGGGGACTAGGAGTAATGAGCAGTTCTTC
once	TRBV12-3/TRBV12-4	-	TRBJ2-7	CASRRGGTNGEQYF	TGTGCCAGCAGACGCGGTGGGACAAATGGCGAGCAGTACTTC
many	TRBV28	-	TRBJ2-7	CASSFRYYEQYF	TGTGCCAGCAGTTTTCGCTACTACGAGCAGTACTTC
few	TRBV15	-	TRBJ2-3	CATSRGDGNTQYF	TGTGCCACCAGCAGAGGGGACGGAAATACGCAGTATTTT
few	TRBV5-1	-	TRBJ2-7	CASSWGDIYEQYF	TGCGCCAGCAGCTGGGGGGATATCTACGAGCAGTACTTC
-	TRBV10-2	-	TRBJ1-1	CASRRQEAAEAFF	TGCGCCAGCAGGAGACAGGAGGCAGCTGAAGCTTTCTTT